The 9 T cell receptor beta chains below come from one sample, sequenced in a study of CD8+CD57+ T cells in acquired aplastic anemia. Patients picked for sequencing had shown CD8+CD57+ cell expansion detected by flow cytometry. According to the study, genomic DNA was the template for TCR beta VDJ and CDR3 profiling. TCRdb analysed the reads with MiXCR anew, one entry per CDR3 protein. The sample contains about 150,000 distinct CDR3 sequences, about 48% of which appear only once. The sample taken for sequencing was sorted CD4+, CD8+, or CD8+CD57+ T cells (not recorded which) from PBMCs. The receptor set was obtained from a human donor with aplastic anemia.

This clonotype was seen ten or more times. The CDR3 nucleotides read TGCGCCAGCAGCTCGGGGACTAGCGGAATCCAAGAGACCCAGTACTTC. Translation: CASSSGTSGIQETQYF. The V gene is TRBV5-1, the J gene TRBJ2-5, with 11 nucleotides matching TRBD2. The CDR3 has 16 residues. Germline V gene sequence: CDR1 SGHRS, CDR2 YFSETQ. Unmatched junction bases numbered 5, after V lost 3 bases and J lost 1 base.

The CDR3 loop reads CASSMLGGRNEQFF. In nucleotides, the CDR3 is TGTGCCAGCAGCATGTTGGGGGGCCGGAATGAGCAGTTCTTC. This rearrangement joins TRBV11-2 to TRBJ2-1; D may match TRBD1 or TRBD2 (6 bases each). The CDR3 extends over 14 amino acids. V gave up 5 bases and J gave up 7 bases, with 15 bases separating them. Germline CDR1 is SGHAT and CDR2 is FQNNGV.

This clonotype was detected many times. The genes are TRBV6-4 and TRBJ2-3; 12 bases align to TRBD2. The CDR3 extends over 14 amino acids. Losses at the gene ends were 5 bases for V and 4 bases for J; bases not matched to a gene: 1. CDR1 MRHNA and CDR2 SNTAGT come from the germline V gene. CDR3 DNA sequence: TGTGCCAGCAGTTGGACTAGCGGGGCAGATACGCAGTATTTT. It translates to CASSWTSGADTQYF.

To note about this clonotype: A junction end diverges from the germline sequence, so it may reflect a read error. The chain uses TRBV4-1 and TRBJ1-1, with a tentative D call TRBD1 (5 bases). This CDR3 contains 15 residues. The germline CDR1 and CDR2 sequences are MGHRA and YSYEKL. The CDR3 coding sequence is TGCGCCAGCAGCCAAGATAGCACCCTAGGGACTGGAGCTCTCTTT. Protein: CASSQDSTLGTGALF.

The chain links TRBV19 to TRBJ2-1; D is ambiguous. The V end was cut by 3 bases, the J end by 0 bases, with 12 bases between. The CDR3 loop spans 16 amino acids. Per the germline V gene, CDR1 is LNHDA and CDR2 is SQIVND (reference sequence). The CDR3 spells CASSIEGASSYNEQFF. In nucleotides, the CDR3 is TGTGCCAGTAGTATCGAAGGAGCTAGCTCCTACAATGAGCAGTTCTTC.

This clonotype appeared a few times. The gene calls are TRBV7-2 and TRBJ2-3; perhaps TRBD1 as D (6 bases). Germline CDR1 SGHTA, CDR2 FQGNSA. The CDR3 sequence is 14 residues long. V was cut by 1 base and J by 9 bases, with 14 bases left in between. CDR3 sequence: CASSLVPGGETQYF. CDR3 nucleotide sequence: TGTGCCAGCAGCTTAGTTCCTGGGGGCGAGACGCAGTATTTT. Full variable domain (missing parts from reference TRBV7-2 and TRBJ2-3): GAGVSQSPSNKVTEKGKDVELRCDPISGHTALYWYRQSLGQGLEFLIYFQGNSAPDKSGLPSDRFSAERTGGSVSTLTIQRTQQEDSAVYLCASSLVPGGETQYFGPGTRLTVL.

The chain employs TRBV29-1 and TRBJ2-7, with D unclear. The germline V gene has CDR1 SQVTM and CDR2 ANQGSEA. Between the trimmed V and J ends, which lost 5 bases and 1 base, there was a span of 12 bases. CDR3 length equals 13 residues. CDR3 in DNA: TGCAGCGTTTTCGTCGGCCGTTCCTACGAGCAGTACTTC. It specifies CSVFVGRSYEQYF.

The V call is TRBV2, the J call TRBJ2-5; D possibly corresponds to TRBD1 (6 bases). This CDR3 is 13 amino acids long. V dropped 6 bases and J dropped 2 bases, with 10 bases sitting between them. Germline V gene sequence: CDR1 SNHLY, CDR2 FYNNEI. CDR3 protein: CASSGTKQETQYF. The CDR3 nucleotides read TGTGCCAGCAGCGGGACAAAACAAGAGACCCAGTACTTC.

This clonotype was recorded at least ten times. The V and J genes are TRBV7-9 and TRBJ1-2, with D perhaps TRBD1 (5 bases). The V and J ends lost 4 bases and 8 bases respectively, with 11 bases between them. The CDR3 consists of 12 residues. Germline CDR1 and CDR2: SEHNR and FQNEAQ (reference sequence). CDR3 residues: CASSSPTEGYTF. Written as DNA, the CDR3 is TGTGCCAGCAGCTCCCCGACAGAAGGCTACACCTTC.